These 15 T cell receptor beta chains were all obtained from the same sample, sequenced in a study of OX40 agonist ivuxolimab in advanced cancers. The method was immunoSEQ multiplex PCR; TCRdb's version includes in-frame clones alone and lacks a portion of them. Of 90,000 to 100,000 clones detected, about 79% appear once; the ten largest clones hold approximately 1.5%. The sequenced sample was CD4+ or CD8+ T cells sorted from blood, obtained in a trial of the OX40 agonist ivuxolimab. These receptors all come from an adult with an advanced solid tumor such as melanoma, head and neck, liver or kidney cancer.

The chain couples TRBV6-5 to TRBJ1-2; unclear D gene. The V and J ends lost 5 bases and 0 bases respectively, with 7 bases between them. Germline-derived CDR1 and CDR2 are MNHEY and SVGAGI. CDR3 length equals 13 residues. CDR3 in DNA: TGTGCCAGCAGTCGATTGACTAACTATGGCTACACCTTC. Translation gives CASSRLTNYGYTF.

The genes are TRBV28 and TRBJ2-5; D not resolved. Germline values: CDR1 MDHEN, CDR2 SYDVKM. Trimming took off 6 bases at V and 7 bases at J, with 9 bases between the two ends. CDR3 size: 11 residues. In DNA form, the CDR3 reads TGTGCCAGCAGCCTCGGGCGGACCCAGTACTTC. It translates to CASSLGRTQYF.

The chain couples TRBV29-1 to TRBJ1-1, with D unclear. Germline V gene sequence: CDR1 SQVTM, CDR2 ANQGSEA. The CDR3 is 13 residues long. Trimming pared 2 bases from V and 1 base from J, leaving 8 bases between. CDR3 nucleotides: TGCAGCGTTGAATTTCCCGGGAACACTGAAGCTTTCTTT. Residues: CSVEFPGNTEAFF.

The V gene is TRBV5-6, the J gene TRBJ1-3; D perhaps matches TRBD1 (6 bases). V gave up 3 bases and J gave up 0 bases, with 10 bases separating them. The CDR3 sequence is 15 residues long. Germline CDR1 and CDR2: SGHDT and YYEEEE. The CDR3 protein is CASSSTGFSGNTIYF. CDR3 DNA: TGTGCCAGCAGCTCTACAGGGTTCTCTGGAAACACCATATATTTT.

This rearrangement joins TRBV19 to TRBJ2-5; D is unresolved. Germline V gene lookup returns CDR1 LNHDA and CDR2 SQIVND (reference sequence). V was cut by 8 bases and J by 3 bases, with 10 bases left in between. This CDR3 comprises 12 residues. The CDR3 sequence is CASSAAKETQYF. Here the CDR3 DNA reads TGTGCCAGTTCGGCCGCGAAAGAGACCCAGTACTTC.

This clone came up once. This chain uses TRBV27 with TRBJ2-3, with D perhaps TRBD1 (5 bases). With 4 bases removed from V and 3 bases from J, the gap between germline ends came to 14 bases. In germline, CDR1 is MNHEY, CDR2 SMNVEV (reference sequence). The length of the CDR3 is 15 residues. The CDR3 spells CASSSRQGITDTQYF. The CDR3 DNA follows: TGTGCCAGCAGTTCCCGGCAGGGTATTACAGATACGCAGTATTTT.

The chain uses TRBV6-1 and TRBJ2-5, with 7 positions matching TRBD2. CDR1 is MNHNS and CDR2 is SASEGT in the germline V gene. Trimming took 3 bases from V and 7 from J; bases not matched to a gene: 2. The CDR3 sequence is 12 residues long. The CDR3 sequence is CASSEGGVTQYF. CDR3 in DNA: TGTGCCAGCAGTGAGGGAGGGGTGACCCAGTACTTC.

The chain has TRBV2 and TRBJ1-2; no firm D call. V gave up 6 bases and J gave up 7 bases, with 15 bases separating them. This CDR3 comprises 13 residues. CDR1 is SNHLY and CDR2 is FYNNEI in the germline V gene. Written as DNA, the CDR3 is TGTGCCAGCAGGGATCAAGGAATGCGTGGCTACACCTTC. It encodes CASRDQGMRGYTF.

The J gene is TRBJ2-1, the V gene TRBV11-3; D not certain. V lost 0 bases, J lost 6 bases, and 6 bases lay in between. The CDR3 extends over 13 amino acids. Germline CDR1 SGHNT, CDR2 YENEEA. The CDR3 sequence: CASSLETGNEQFF. The CDR3, as DNA: TGTGCCAGCAGCTTAGAAACCGGCAATGAGCAGTTCTTC.

V and J are TRBV28 and TRBJ1-1; D might be TRBD1 (5 bases). The CDR3 has 13 amino acids. The germline V and J ends were trimmed by 5 bases and 3 bases, with 10 bases remaining between them. Germline lookup yields CDR1 MDHEN and CDR2 SYDVKM. In DNA, the CDR3 is TGTGCCAGCAGTCAATTACAGGACACTGAAGCTTTCTTT. It codes for CASSQLQDTEAFF.

This clone appeared once. The rearrangement uses TRBV7-2 and TRBJ1-1; weak D call: TRBD1 (6 bases). V dropped 4 bases and J dropped 5 bases, with 17 bases sitting between them. Germline V gene data show CDR1 as SGHTA and CDR2 as FQGNSA. This CDR3 has 15 amino acids. The CDR3 protein is CASSSSGHKGTEAFF. The CDR3 DNA reads TGTGCCAGCAGCTCTTCGGGACACAAGGGTACTGAAGCTTTCTTT.

The chain combines TRBV6-6 with TRBJ2-7; no clear D. CDR1 is MNHNY, CDR2 SVGAGI, per germline (reference sequence). Trimming shortened V by 4 bases and J by 2 bases, and 6 bases separated the two germline ends. The CDR3 contains 12 residues. CDR3 bases: TGTGCCAGCAGTTCCCCCCCCTACGAGCAGTACTTC. Translation: CASSSPPYEQYF.

The chain couples TRBV5-1 to TRBJ1-1, with D perhaps matching TRBD1 (5 bases). Trimming stripped 4 bases from V and 6 bases from J, with 19 bases between. Per germline, CDR1 SGHRS and CDR2 YFSETQ. The CDR3 covers 15 residues. The CDR3, as DNA: TGCGCCAGCAGCCCTGGTCACGGGGGAAAGGCTGAAGCTTTCTTT. It yields the protein CASSPGHGGKAEAFF.

The chain employs TRBV6-6 and TRBJ2-5; tentative D call: TRBD2 (6 bases). The CDR3 has 12 amino acids. V gave up 7 bases and J gave up 4 bases, with 10 bases separating them. The V gene's germline CDR1 is MNHNY and CDR2 SVGAGI (reference sequence). CDR3 in DNA: TGTGCCAGCACGGCGGGGATAGAGACCCAGTACTTC. It yields the protein CASTAGIETQYF.

CDR3 sequence: CASSESTGGPNYGYTF. The CDR3 DNA sequence: TGTGCCAGCTCAGAATCTACAGGGGGCCCTAACTATGGCTACACCTTC. V usage is TRBV18 and J usage is TRBJ1-2; 9 bases map to TRBD1. V was clipped by 5 bases and J by 0 bases; unmatched bases: 7. From germline, CDR1 is KGHSH and CDR2 LQKENI. There are 16 residues in the CDR3.